The entry below gives a single T cell receptor (beta chain) sequence along with its context. Antigen unknown. It may be a read error: a sequence one base away is much more abundant. Patients were diagnosed from clinical symptoms, serum thyroxine, TRAb, thyroid ultrasound and orbital computed tomography. CDR1 MNHEY and CDR2 SMNVEV come from the germline V gene (reference sequence). The CDR3 loop spans 14 amino acids. The record originates from a study of Graves' ophthalmopathy and Graves' hyperthyroidism. Points from the study as a whole: Appearing in blood as well were most expanded thyroid clonotypes above 0.001 frequency.

Amplification from RNA transcripts yielded the TCR beta CDR3 regions. The workflow started with a first-round RT-PCR run with HTBI primers and then moved on to a second-round multiplex PCR. One entry per CDR3 protein, called by TCRdb with MiXCR from the multiplex PCR reads. The table lists about half a million distinct CDR3 sequences, approximately 15% of them singletons. V usage is TRBV27 and J usage is TRBJ1-2; TRBD1 matches at 9 bases. Input material: blood. This TCR came from a woman under 40 with Graves' ophthalmopathy. CDR3: CASRRTGDWDGYSF. The DNA of the CDR3 is TGTGCCAGCAGACGGACAGGGGATTGGGATGGCTACTCCTTC.